This record looks at one T cell receptor beta chain sequence and its context. Its target is not known. This CDR3 has 14 amino acids. Trimming took 4 bases from V and 2 from J; bases not matched to a gene: 3. Germline V gene data show CDR1 as SGHRS and CDR2 as YFSETQ. This entry is derived from a study of response to subunit inactivated influenza vaccine. TCRdb recomputed calls from the RT-PCR reads with MiXCR, one row per CDR3 protein. The sample lists about half a million distinct CDR3 sequences; about 25% were seen once. The study, taken as a whole, reports: Authors suggested that a seasonal influenza vaccination recruits few new T cells each time.

The rearrangement joins TRBV5-1 to TRBJ1-2; 9 nucleotides align to TRBD1. The material was CD4+ T cells sorted from PBMCs, obtained about 5 days after vaccination. The receptor was isolated from a man between 50 and 59 years old who received an inactivated influenza vaccine. The CDR3 reads CASSRDRENYGYTF. The CDR3 nucleotides read TGCGCCAGCAGCCGGGACAGGGAAAACTATGGCTACACCTTC.